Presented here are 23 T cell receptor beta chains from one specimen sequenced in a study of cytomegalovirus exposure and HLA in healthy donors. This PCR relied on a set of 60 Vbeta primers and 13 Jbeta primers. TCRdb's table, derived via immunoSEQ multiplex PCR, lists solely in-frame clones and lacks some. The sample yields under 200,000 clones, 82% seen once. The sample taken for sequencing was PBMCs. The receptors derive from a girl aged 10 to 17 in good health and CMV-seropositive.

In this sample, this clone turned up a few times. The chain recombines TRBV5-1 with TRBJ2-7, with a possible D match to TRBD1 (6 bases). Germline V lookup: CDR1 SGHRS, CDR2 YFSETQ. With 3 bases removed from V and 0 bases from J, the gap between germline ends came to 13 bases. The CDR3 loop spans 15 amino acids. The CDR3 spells CASSYTGHSSYEQYF. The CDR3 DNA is TGCGCCAGCAGCTACACGGGACATTCCTCCTACGAGCAGTACTTC.

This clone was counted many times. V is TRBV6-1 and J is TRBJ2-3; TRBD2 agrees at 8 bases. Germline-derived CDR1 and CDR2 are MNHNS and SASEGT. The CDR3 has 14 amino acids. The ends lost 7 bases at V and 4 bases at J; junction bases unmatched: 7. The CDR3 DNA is TGTGCCAGCATCCCAGCGGGGGTTTCAGATACGCAGTATTTT. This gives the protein CASIPAGVSDTQYF.

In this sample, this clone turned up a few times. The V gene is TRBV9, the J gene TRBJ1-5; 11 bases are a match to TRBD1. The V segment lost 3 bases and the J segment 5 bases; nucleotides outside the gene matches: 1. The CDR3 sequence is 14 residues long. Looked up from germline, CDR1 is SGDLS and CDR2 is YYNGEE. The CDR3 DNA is TGTGCCAGCAGCGGGACAGGGGGCTATCAGCCCCAGCATTTT. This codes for CASSGTGGYQPQHF.

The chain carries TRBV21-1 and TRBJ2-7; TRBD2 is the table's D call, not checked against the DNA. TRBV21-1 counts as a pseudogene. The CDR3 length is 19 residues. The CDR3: CASSSTLGLAGVVTYEQYF. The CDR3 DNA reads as TGTGCCAGCAGCTCCACACTCGGGCTAGCGGGAGTAGTAACCTACGAGCAGTACTTC.

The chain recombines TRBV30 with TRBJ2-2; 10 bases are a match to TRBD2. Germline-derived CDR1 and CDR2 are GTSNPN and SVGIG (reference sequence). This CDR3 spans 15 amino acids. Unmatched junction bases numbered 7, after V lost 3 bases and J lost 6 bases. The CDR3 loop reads CAWSSSGSLPGELFF. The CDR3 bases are TGTGCCTGGAGCTCTAGCGGGAGCTTACCCGGGGAGCTGTTTTTT.

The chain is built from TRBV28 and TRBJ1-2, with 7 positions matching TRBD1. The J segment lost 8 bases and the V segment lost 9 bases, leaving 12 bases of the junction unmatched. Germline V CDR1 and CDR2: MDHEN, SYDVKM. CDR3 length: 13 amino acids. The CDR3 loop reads CASTPKGGWGYTF. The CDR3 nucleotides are TGTGCCAGTACCCCCAAAGGGGGCTGGGGCTACACCTTC.

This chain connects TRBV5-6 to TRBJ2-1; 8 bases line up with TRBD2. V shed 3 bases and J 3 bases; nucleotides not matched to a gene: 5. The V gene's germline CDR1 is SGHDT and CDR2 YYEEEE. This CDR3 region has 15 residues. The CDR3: CASSSGTSFYNEQFF. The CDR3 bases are TGTGCCAGCAGCTCCGGGACTAGTTTCTACAATGAGCAGTTCTTC.

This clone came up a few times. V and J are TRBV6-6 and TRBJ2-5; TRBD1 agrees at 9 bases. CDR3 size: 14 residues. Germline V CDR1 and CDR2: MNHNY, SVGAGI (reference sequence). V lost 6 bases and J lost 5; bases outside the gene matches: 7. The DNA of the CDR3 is TGTGCCAGCAGATGGACAGGGGAGTCGGAGACCCAGTACTTC. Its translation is CASRWTGESETQYF.

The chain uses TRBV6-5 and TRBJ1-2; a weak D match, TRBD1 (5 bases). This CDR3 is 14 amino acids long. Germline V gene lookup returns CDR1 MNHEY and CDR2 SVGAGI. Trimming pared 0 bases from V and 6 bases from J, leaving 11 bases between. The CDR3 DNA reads TGTGCCAGCAGTTACTCTGGGGGAGGGGATGGCTACACCTTC. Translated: CASSYSGGGDGYTF.

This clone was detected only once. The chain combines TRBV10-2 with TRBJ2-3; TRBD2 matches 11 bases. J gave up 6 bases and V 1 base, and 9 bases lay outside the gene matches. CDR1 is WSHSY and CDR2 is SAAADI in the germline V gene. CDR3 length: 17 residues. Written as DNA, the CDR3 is TGCGCCAGCAGTGAGTGGCTAGCGGGGGGTATATCCGATACGCAGTATTTT. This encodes CASSEWLAGGISDTQYF.

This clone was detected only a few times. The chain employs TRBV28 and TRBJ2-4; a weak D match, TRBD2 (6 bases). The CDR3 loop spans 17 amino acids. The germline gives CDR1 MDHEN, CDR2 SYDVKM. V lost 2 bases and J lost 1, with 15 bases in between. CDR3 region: CASSLLGDSRAKNIQYF. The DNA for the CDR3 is TGTGCCAGCAGTTTACTTGGGGACTCTCGGGCCAAAAACATTCAGTACTTC.

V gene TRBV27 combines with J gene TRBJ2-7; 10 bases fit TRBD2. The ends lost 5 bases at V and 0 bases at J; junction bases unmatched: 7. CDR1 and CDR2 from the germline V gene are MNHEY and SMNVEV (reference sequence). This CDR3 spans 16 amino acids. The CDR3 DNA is TGTGCCAGCAGTGTTGCGACTAGCGGGTCCTCCTACGAGCAGTACTTC. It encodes CASSVATSGSSYEQYF.

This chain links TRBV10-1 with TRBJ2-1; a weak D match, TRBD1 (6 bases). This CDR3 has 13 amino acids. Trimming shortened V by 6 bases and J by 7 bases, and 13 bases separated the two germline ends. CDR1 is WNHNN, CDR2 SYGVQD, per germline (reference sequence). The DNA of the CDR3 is TGCGCCAGCAGCGGGACACCTTCGAATGAGCAGTTCTTC. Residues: CASSGTPSNEQFF.

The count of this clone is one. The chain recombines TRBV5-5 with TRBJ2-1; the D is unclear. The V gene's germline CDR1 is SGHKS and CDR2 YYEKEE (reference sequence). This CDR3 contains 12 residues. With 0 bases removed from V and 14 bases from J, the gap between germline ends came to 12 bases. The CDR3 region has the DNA TGTGCCAGCAGCTTGGCGCGGCCTAAGGAGTTCTTC. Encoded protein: CASSLARPKEFF.

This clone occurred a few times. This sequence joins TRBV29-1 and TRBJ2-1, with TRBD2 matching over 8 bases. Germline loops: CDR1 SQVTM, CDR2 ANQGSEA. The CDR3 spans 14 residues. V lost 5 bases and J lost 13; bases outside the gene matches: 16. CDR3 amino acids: CSVRGTAQRENQFF. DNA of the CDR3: TGCAGCGTTAGGGGGACGGCCCAGCGGGAGAACCAGTTCTTC.

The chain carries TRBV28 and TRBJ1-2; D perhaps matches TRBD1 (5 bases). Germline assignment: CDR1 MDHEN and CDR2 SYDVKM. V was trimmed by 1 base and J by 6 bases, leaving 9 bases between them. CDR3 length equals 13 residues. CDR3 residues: CASSLFGGNGYTF. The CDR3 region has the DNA TGTGCCAGCAGTTTATTTGGGGGGAATGGCTACACCTTC.

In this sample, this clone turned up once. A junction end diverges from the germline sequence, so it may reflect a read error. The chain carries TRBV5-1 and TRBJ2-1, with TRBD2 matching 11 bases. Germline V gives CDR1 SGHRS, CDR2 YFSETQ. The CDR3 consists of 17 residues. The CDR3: CTSSVGGGLAEYNEQFF. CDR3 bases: TGCACCAGCAGCGTCGGGGGGGGACTAGCGGAATACAATGAGCAGTTCTTC.

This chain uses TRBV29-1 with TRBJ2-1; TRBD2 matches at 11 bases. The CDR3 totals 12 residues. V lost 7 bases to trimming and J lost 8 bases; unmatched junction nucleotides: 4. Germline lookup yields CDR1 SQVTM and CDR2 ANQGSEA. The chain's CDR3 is CSAGLAGYEQFF. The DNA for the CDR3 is TGCAGCGCCGGACTAGCGGGCTATGAGCAGTTCTTC.

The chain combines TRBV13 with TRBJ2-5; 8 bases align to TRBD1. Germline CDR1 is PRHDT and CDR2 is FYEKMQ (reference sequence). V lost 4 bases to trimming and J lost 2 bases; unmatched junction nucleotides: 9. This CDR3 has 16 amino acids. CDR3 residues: CASSSRRTGWQETQYF. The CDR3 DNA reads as TGTGCCAGCAGCTCGCGACGGACAGGGTGGCAAGAGACCCAGTACTTC.

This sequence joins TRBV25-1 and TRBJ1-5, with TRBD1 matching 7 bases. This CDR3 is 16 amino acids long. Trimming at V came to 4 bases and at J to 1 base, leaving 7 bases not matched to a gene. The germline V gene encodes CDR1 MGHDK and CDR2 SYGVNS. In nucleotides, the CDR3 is TGTGCCAGCAGTGCCACAGGGGAGTCCAGCAATCAGCCCCAGCATTTT. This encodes CASSATGESSNQPQHF.

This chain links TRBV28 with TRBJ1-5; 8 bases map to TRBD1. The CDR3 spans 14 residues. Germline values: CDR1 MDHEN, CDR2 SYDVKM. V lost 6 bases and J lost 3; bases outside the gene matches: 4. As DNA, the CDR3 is TGTGCCAGCAGGGGGACAGGACTCAATCAGCCCCAGCATTTT. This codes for CASRGTGLNQPQHF.

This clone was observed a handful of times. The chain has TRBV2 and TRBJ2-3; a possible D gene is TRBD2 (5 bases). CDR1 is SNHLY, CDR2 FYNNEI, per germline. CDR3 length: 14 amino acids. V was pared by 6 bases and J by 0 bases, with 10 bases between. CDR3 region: CASRPGSSTDTQYF. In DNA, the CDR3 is TGTGCCAGCAGGCCGGGATCTAGCACAGATACGCAGTATTTT.

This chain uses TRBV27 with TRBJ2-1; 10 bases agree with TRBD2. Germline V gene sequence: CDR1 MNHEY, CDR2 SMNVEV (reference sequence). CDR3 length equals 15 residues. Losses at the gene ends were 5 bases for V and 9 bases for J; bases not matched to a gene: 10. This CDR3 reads CASSSRGLASVEQFF. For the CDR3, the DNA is TGTGCCAGCAGTAGCCGGGGACTAGCGAGCGTTGAGCAGTTCTTC.